The clone carrying this T cell receptor beta chain has ten or more counts. The target antigen is unknown. The data were taken from a study of T cell repertoires in cytomegalovirus infection. Study-wide results and caveats: Dominating the ex vivo response were TCR beta clonotypes that were CMV-specific and HLA-C-restricted.

TCRdb called the reads again in MiXCR, with one record for every CDR3 protein. The table records 50,000 or so distinct CDR3 sequences, approximately 20% of them present only once. Trimming left V 6 bases short and J 6 bases short, with 17 bases between. The CDR3 totals 15 residues. The chain links TRBV12-3 or TRBV12-4 to TRBJ1-4; maybe TRBD1 (6 bases). The specimen comprised CD8+ T cells from cultured PBMCs, sampled from culture after CMV antigen stimulation. This TCR was sampled from a human donor in good health (CMV status not recorded). Some clones in this sample may be carry-over from other donors' samples. The CDR3 nucleotides are TGTGCCAGCAGCCTGCGGGCAGGGGTGTATGAAAAACTGTTTTTT. This sequence encodes CASSLRAGVYEKLFF.